The rows below give T cell receptor beta chains drawn from one sample of a study of T cell responses to AZD1222 COVID-19 vaccine. Assay used: immunoSEQ multiplex PCR; TCRdb lists only in-frame clones, some missing. The sample includes about 160,000 clones, about 91% of them seen just once. The sequencing here drew on peripheral blood, taken 28 days after the second AZD1222 dose. These receptors all come from an adult who received the AZD1222 COVID-19 vaccine. CDR3s leave out the opening cysteine and the closing phenylalanine or tryptophan. A D gene is named only where the DNA matches it firmly.

D	J	V	CDR3
NA	TRBJ1-1	TRBV2	ASSKSGRTF
NA	TRBJ1-2	TRBV6-1	ASSEGVGYGYT
NA	TRBJ2-7	TRBV5-5	ASSAEGGATPYEQY
NA	TRBJ1-4	TRBV7-8	ASSLGGRLDKLF
NA	TRBJ1-1	TRBV11-3	ASSVTGTDTEAF
TRBD1	TRBJ2-7	TRBV6-5	ASSRQNRGYEQY
TRBD2	TRBJ2-1	TRBV5-1	ARSKRGDSEQF
NA	TRBJ2-3	TRBV27	ASSLNQGEDTQY
NA	TRBJ1-2	TRBV25-1	ASSDHNYGYT
NA	TRBJ1-2	TRBV5-1	ASSLDGSLYGYT
NA	TRBJ1-6	TRBV3-1/TRBV3-2	ASSLGYGGSPLH
NA	TRBJ2-6	TRBV6-5	ASTIRDPGANVLT
NA	TRBJ1-3	TRBV11-2	ASSSSGSSGNTIY